These T cell receptor beta chains were read from a single sample in a study of blood T cells in healthy people across ages. TCRdb reanalysed the 5' RACE reads using MiXCR and keeps one entry per CDR3 protein. The sample lists roughly 1.5 million distinct CDR3 sequences; less than 45% were seen once. Sequenced material: blood. These receptors all come from a woman aged 18-30 years in good health. The CDR3 runs from the conserved cysteine through the conserved F or W. The order of the fields is V gene, clone size, CDR3 length, J gene, D gene, CDR3 DNA, CDR3 protein. A D gene is named only where the DNA matches it firmly. The size of a clone is reported for some rows only, either as once, few or many, or as a class for expanded clones.

TRBV7-2	many	15	TRBJ2-7	NA	TGTGCCAGCAGCCTAACAACGACAGTCCCCTACGAGCAGTACTTC	CASSLTTTVPYEQYF
TRBV7-2	NA	16	TRBJ2-3	NA	TGTGCCAGCAGCCCCTTATCCCGGGACTCCACAGATACGCAGTATTTT	CASSPLSRDSTDTQYF
TRBV9	NA	13	TRBJ2-1	NA	TGTGCCAGCAGTGCACCGGGTTACAATGAGCAGTTCTTC	CASSAPGYNEQFF
TRBV24-1	few	14	TRBJ2-3	NA	TGTGCCACCAGTGATTTCCAGGCCCCAGATACGCAGTATTTT	CATSDFQAPDTQYF
TRBV29-1	NA	14	TRBJ1-1	NA	TGCAGCGTCCCCCGTCTCGGTAGCTCCACTGAAGCTTTCTTT	CSVPRLGSSTEAFF
TRBV7-2	NA	14	TRBJ2-1	TRBD2	TGTGCCAGCAACCCAGCGGGGGGCCCCGATGAGCAGTTCTTC	CASNPAGGPDEQFF
TRBV27	NA	13	TRBJ2-5	NA	TGTGCCAGCAGTTTATTTAGCGCGAATGAGCAGTACTTC	CASSLFSANEQYF
TRBV15	NA	14	TRBJ1-5	NA	TGTGCCACCAGCAGAGCTGTTAGCAATCAGCCCCAGCATTTT	CATSRAVSNQPQHF
TRBV5-1	few	15	TRBJ2-6	NA	TGCGCCAGTAGCTCGGACATCTCCGGGGCCAACGTCCTGACTTTC	CASSSDISGANVLTF
TRBV12-3/TRBV12-4	NA	15	TRBJ1-5	NA	TGTGCCAGCAGGGACTTTCGAAAGACCCATCAGCCCCAGCATTTT	CASRDFRKTHQPQHF
TRBV7-9	few	11	TRBJ2-3	NA	TGTGCCATGGAGGGCACAGATACGCAGTATTTT	CAMEGTDTQYF
TRBV25-1	NA	15	TRBJ1-1	NA	TGTGCCAGCAGTGCCAAAACAACGGGCGACACTGAAGCTTTCTTT	CASSAKTTGDTEAFF